This T cell receptor beta chain emerged from a study of blood T cell repertoires in COVID-19. The CDR3 contains 15 residues. Trimming removed 2 bases at V and 12 bases at J, with 20 bases between. From germline, CDR1 is SGHRS and CDR2 YFSETQ. Repertoires were generated with immunoSEQ multiplex PCR, while TCRdb's copy carries only in-frame clones and drops some. Seen here are 200,000 to 250,000 clones, around 84% observed once, and the top ten hold around 7.4%. This TCR was recovered from a woman aged 40 to 50 with acute COVID-19. V gene TRBV5-1 combines with J gene TRBJ1-4; D unresolved. The sequenced sample consisted of PBMCs or T cells enriched from blood (not recorded which). CDR3 DNA sequence: TGCGCCAGCAGCTTAGACGGCTTTGATCGGGAAGAACTGTTTTTT. This codes for CASSLDGFDREELFF.